This T cell receptor (beta chain) was captured in a study of CD8 T cells in ankylosing spondylitis. Quantitative 5'-RACE with molecular barcodes produced the TCR beta libraries. MiXCR, run by TCRdb on the 5' RACE reads, gives a single entry per CDR3 protein. This sample has about 800,000 distinct CDR3 sequences, with about 12% found just once. The CDR3 has 15 residues. The V gene lost 2 bases and the J gene lost 5 bases, with 16 bases spanning the gap. Germline CDR1 reads SGHKS; CDR2 reads YYEKEE (reference sequence). In this sample, this clonotype turned up a few times. Its cognate antigen is unknown. Study-level findings and limits: Blood of patients with ankylosing spondylitis appeared to be characterized by a TCR beta motif of several highly homologous variants. Disease-linked clones were reportedly significantly enriched in matched ankylosing spondylitis synovial fluid.

This receptor was identified in a male donor with ankylosing spondylitis. The chain has TRBV5-5 and TRBJ1-2; tentatively, D is TRBD1 (6 bases). Sequencing was done on a sample of blood, either unsorted or a sorted T cell fraction (not recorded which). CDR3 amino acids: CASSFDDRSGYGYTF. CDR3 nucleotide sequence: TGTGCCAGCAGCTTCGATGACAGGTCGGGGTATGGCTACACCTTC.